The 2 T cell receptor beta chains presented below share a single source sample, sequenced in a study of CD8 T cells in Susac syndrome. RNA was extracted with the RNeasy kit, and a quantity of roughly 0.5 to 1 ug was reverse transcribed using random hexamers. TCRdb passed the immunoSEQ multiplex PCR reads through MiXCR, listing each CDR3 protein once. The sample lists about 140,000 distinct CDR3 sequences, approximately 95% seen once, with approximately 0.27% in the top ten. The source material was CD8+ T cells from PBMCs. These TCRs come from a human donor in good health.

The CDR3 DNA is TGCAGCGTCACTAGGGATGAAGCTTTCTTT. Amino acid sequence: CSVTRDEAFF. This sequence joins TRBV29-1 and TRBJ1-1; D is undetermined. This CDR3 region has 10 residues. Deletions cut 6 bases from V and 7 bases from J, with 9 bases between. Germline V gene sequence: CDR1 SQVTM, CDR2 ANQGSEA.

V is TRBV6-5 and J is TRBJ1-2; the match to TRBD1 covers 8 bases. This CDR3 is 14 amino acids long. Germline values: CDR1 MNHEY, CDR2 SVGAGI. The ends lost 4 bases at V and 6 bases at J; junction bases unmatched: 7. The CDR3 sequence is CASSFQGARDGYTF. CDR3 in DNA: TGTGCCAGCAGTTTCCAGGGGGCGAGGGATGGCTACACCTTC.